Below are 28 T cell receptor beta chains sequenced from a single sample in a study of blood T cell repertoires in COVID-19. The data were produced by immunoSEQ multiplex PCR, yet TCRdb's version contains in-frame clones alone and is incomplete. This table holds about 310,000 clones, approximately 86% found once. Sequences were obtained from PBMCs or T cells enriched from blood (not recorded which). Receptors were obtained from a woman aged 18-29 years who had recovered from COVID-19.

J is TRBJ2-6 and V is TRBV27; the D gene is possibly TRBD1 (6 bases). Germline V gene sequence: CDR1 MNHEY, CDR2 SMNVEV (reference sequence). V lost 3 bases and J lost 3, with 12 bases in between. This CDR3 has 16 amino acids. The CDR3 nucleotides read TGTGCCAGCAGTTTCCGAGACAGGCTTGGGGCCAACGTCCTGACTTTC. As protein: CASSFRDRLGANVLTF.

This chain joins TRBV7-3 and TRBJ2-1; maybe TRBD2 (6 bases). CDR1 is SGHTA and CDR2 is FQGTGA in the germline V gene. Trimming removed 3 bases from V and 7 bases from J, with 16 bases in between. CDR3 length: 15 residues. CDR3 nucleotide sequence: TGTGCCAGCAGCTTTCGACGGGAGTCTTTGAATGAGCAGTTCTTC. This translates into CASSFRRESLNEQFF.

This clone showed up just once. The chain recombines TRBV28 with TRBJ2-1, with TRBD2 matching 7 bases. CDR3 length: 15 amino acids. V gave up 3 bases and J gave up 4 bases; unmatched junction bases: 6. Germline CDR1 reads MDHEN; CDR2 reads SYDVKM. The CDR3 loop is CASSFSWGGYNEQFF. The CDR3 DNA reads as TGTGCCAGCAGTTTTAGTTGGGGGGGATACAATGAGCAGTTCTTC.

The chain recombines TRBV11-2 with TRBJ2-1, with TRBD1 matching 11 bases. This CDR3 region has 17 residues. Germline trimming cut 5 bases from V and 9 bases from J; bases unmatched to any gene: 15. Germline values: CDR1 SGHAT, CDR2 FQNNGV. The CDR3 protein is CASSRTGGQPGLTEQFF. The CDR3 DNA follows: TGTGCCAGCAGCCGGACAGGGGGCCAACCGGGCCTCACTGAGCAGTTCTTC.

This chain uses TRBV28 with TRBJ1-5; 8 bases are shared with TRBD1. After removal of 7 bases from V and 6 bases from J, the junction contained 11 bases not matched to a gene. Germline CDR1 reads MDHEN; CDR2 reads SYDVKM. The CDR3 covers 15 residues. Here the CDR3 DNA reads TGTGCCAGCAACCAACTCAGGGGGCTCGGTCAGCCCCAGCATTTT. Translated: CASNQLRGLGQPQHF.

This chain links TRBV7-2 with TRBJ2-3, with TRBD1 identical over 7 bases. The CDR3 is 16 amino acids. V was clipped by 6 bases and J by 3 bases; unmatched bases: 12. The germline CDR1 and CDR2 sequences are SGHTA and FQGNSA. The CDR3 region is CASSLLGQRTTDTQYF. The CDR3 nucleotides read TGTGCCAGCAGTTTACTGGGACAGAGGACAACAGATACGCAGTATTTT.

This chain uses TRBV5-1 with TRBJ2-3; 7 bases fit TRBD2. This CDR3 is built from 15 residues. Germline CDR1 reads SGHRS; CDR2 reads YFSETQ. Unmatched junction bases numbered 9, after V lost 4 bases and J lost 4 bases. CDR3 residues: CASSPLPAGADTQYF. In DNA form, the CDR3 reads TGCGCCAGCAGCCCCCTCCCCGCGGGGGCAGATACGCAGTATTTT.

The chain carries TRBV5-5 and TRBJ2-2, with 13 bases that match TRBD2. Germline V lookup: CDR1 SGHKS, CDR2 YYEKEE (reference sequence). V was pared by 3 bases and J by 0 bases, with 2 bases of the junction left unmatched. This CDR3 is built from 17 residues. CDR3: CASSWGTSGANTGELFF. The DNA of the CDR3 is TGTGCCAGCAGCTGGGGGACTAGCGGGGCGAACACCGGGGAGCTGTTTTTT. The whole variable domain, remainder taken from reference TRBV5-5 and TRBJ2-2, is DAGVTQSPTHLIKTRGQQVTLRCSPISGHKSVSWYQQVLGQGPQFIFQYYEKEERGRGNFPDRFSARQFPNYSSELNVNALLLGDSALYLCASSWGTSGANTGELFFGEGSRLTVL.

The CDR3 nucleotides read TGTGCCAGCAGCTTGAGCGCCTCCTACGAGCAGTACTTC. Protein product: CASSLSASYEQYF. The gene calls are TRBV7-9 and TRBJ2-7; D not certain. The length of the CDR3 is 13 residues. CDR1 SEHNR and CDR2 FQNEAQ come from the germline V gene (reference sequence). Trimming took 3 bases from V and 0 from J, leaving 6 bases between them. Filled out from reference TRBV7-9 and TRBJ2-7, the complete variable domain reads DTGVSQNPRHKITKRGQNVTFRCDPISEHNRLYWYRQTLGQGPEFLTYFQNEAQLEKSRLLSDRFSAERPKGSFSTLEIQRTEQGDSAMYLCASSLSASYEQYFGPGTRLTVT.

The V gene is TRBV28, the J gene TRBJ1-1; TRBD1 might be the D (6 bases). The V and J ends lost 6 bases and 3 bases respectively, with 20 bases between them. Germline V lookup: CDR1 MDHEN, CDR2 SYDVKM. This CDR3 is built from 16 residues. The CDR3 region is CASSISPGQLYTEAFF. The DNA for the CDR3 is TGTGCCAGCAGCATTTCTCCCGGACAGCTCTACACTGAAGCTTTCTTT. Variable domain in full (rest from reference TRBV28 and TRBJ1-1): DVKVTQSSRYLVKRTGEKVFLECVQDMDHENMFWYRQDPGLGLRLIYFSYDVKMKEKGDIPEGYSVSREKKERFSLILESASTNQTSMYLCASSISPGQLYTEAFFGQGTRLTVV.

The chain uses TRBV6-5 and TRBJ2-1, with 8 bases that match TRBD1. V shed 5 bases, J shed 14 bases, and the junction held 5 bases outside the gene matches. This CDR3 has 11 residues. Germline V gives CDR1 MNHEY, CDR2 SVGAGI. As DNA, the CDR3 is TGTGCCAGCAGTAATCCGGGACAGGAGTTCTTC. Residues: CASSNPGQEFF.

This chain uses TRBV19 with TRBJ1-1, with 12 bases lining up with TRBD1. This CDR3 region has 15 residues. In germline, CDR1 is LNHDA, CDR2 SQIVND (reference sequence). Trimming cost V 10 bases and J 11 bases; bases outside gene matches: 17. CDR3 protein: CAIQLTHGTGGEAFF. DNA of the CDR3: TGTGCCATCCAACTAACCCATGGGACAGGGGGCGAGGCTTTCTTT.

The chain employs TRBV11-2 and TRBJ2-1; D unclear. The germline gives CDR1 SGHAT, CDR2 FQNNGV. The CDR3 has 13 residues. V was shortened by 5 bases and J by 4 bases, with 9 bases between the two germline ends. CDR3 loop: CASSRTDYNEQFF. In DNA form, the CDR3 reads TGTGCCAGCAGCCGAACAGATTACAATGAGCAGTTCTTC.

This sequence joins TRBV28 and TRBJ2-3, with D possibly TRBD2 on 5 matching bases. The CDR3 covers 15 residues. Trimming shortened V by 5 bases and J by 0 bases, and 12 bases separated the two germline ends. Germline V gives CDR1 MDHEN, CDR2 SYDVKM. For the CDR3, the DNA is TGTGCCAGCAGTCCACCGACGGGGAGCACAGATACGCAGTATTTT. Translation gives CASSPPTGSTDTQYF.

The gene calls are TRBV30 and TRBJ1-2; D is ambiguous. Trimming cost V 1 base and J 0 bases, with 12 bases left between them. The CDR3 length is 15 residues. From germline, CDR1 is GTSNPN and CDR2 SVGIG (reference sequence). CDR3 region: CAWSAPPQANYGYTF. In nucleotides, the CDR3 is TGTGCCTGGAGTGCCCCGCCGCAGGCTAACTATGGCTACACCTTC.

The chain recombines TRBV11-3 with TRBJ2-1; 12 bases agree with TRBD2. The germline CDR1 and CDR2 sequences are SGHNT and YENEEA. J was trimmed by 2 bases and V by 1 base; bases with no gene match: 0. This CDR3 has 16 amino acids. The CDR3 here is CASSLGLAGAYNEQFF. The CDR3 region has the DNA TGTGCCAGCAGCTTAGGACTAGCGGGGGCCTACAATGAGCAGTTCTTC.

This clone was seen repeatedly, ten times or more. Here the CDR3 reads CASSSRTGTNYGYTF. The CDR3 coding sequence is TGCGCCAGCAGCTCCAGGACAGGGACTAACTATGGCTACACCTTC. The chain carries TRBV5-1 and TRBJ1-2, with 8 bases aligning to TRBD1. The CDR3 length is 15 residues. CDR1 SGHRS and CDR2 YFSETQ come from the germline V gene. Germline trimming cut 3 bases from V and 0 bases from J; bases unmatched to any gene: 4.

This clone was counted a few times. The rearrangement joins TRBV7-2 to TRBJ2-7; TRBD2 might be the D (6 bases). Germline CDR1 and CDR2: SGHTA and FQGNSA. V was pared by 1 base and J by 4 bases, with 11 bases between. The CDR3 length is 14 residues. As DNA, the CDR3 is TGTGCCAGCAGCTTAGATCCTAGCGCGTACGAGCAGTACTTC. Its translation is CASSLDPSAYEQYF.

The chain links TRBV24-1 to TRBJ2-1; the match to TRBD2 covers 7 bases. The germline V gene has CDR1 KGHDR and CDR2 SFDVKD. Trimming took 3 bases from V and 3 from J; bases not matched to a gene: 10. The CDR3 extends over 17 amino acids. The CDR3 DNA follows: TGTGCCACCAGTGATGCCCGTCTTGGGGGGGGCTACAATGAGCAGTTCTTC. This codes for CATSDARLGGGYNEQFF.

J is TRBJ2-7 and V is TRBV3-1 (or the pseudogene TRBV3-2), with D tentatively TRBD1 (6 bases). V was trimmed by 3 bases and J by 3 bases, leaving 15 bases between them. The CDR3 extends over 15 amino acids. Germline-derived CDR1 and CDR2 are LGHDT and YNNKEL (reference sequence). This chain's CDR3 is CASSHNREPYYEQYF. CDR3 sequence (DNA): TGTGCCAGCAGCCACAACAGGGAACCCTACTACGAGCAGTACTTC.

The chain recombines TRBV28 with TRBJ1-1; 7 bases are a match to TRBD1. CDR1 is MDHEN and CDR2 is SYDVKM in the germline V gene. The V and J ends lost 5 bases and 4 bases, in that order; junction bases with no gene match: 7. This CDR3 has 14 residues. The CDR3 sequence is CASSGDRDGTEAFF. DNA of the CDR3: TGTGCCAGCAGTGGTGACAGGGACGGCACTGAAGCTTTCTTT.

This clone was seen a handful of times. The chain links TRBV5-1 to TRBJ2-3, with TRBD2 matching 9 bases. This CDR3 is 14 amino acids long. J lost 4 bases, V lost 4 bases, and 4 bases had no gene match. Germline V gives CDR1 SGHRS, CDR2 YFSETQ. The CDR3 reads CASSPRLAADTQYF. The CDR3 DNA is TGCGCCAGCAGCCCCAGACTAGCGGCAGATACGCAGTATTTT.

The CDR3 reads CASSVTGSSYEQYF. Here the CDR3 DNA reads TGTGCCAGCAGCGTCACAGGGAGCTCCTACGAGCAGTACTTC. The genes are TRBV7-9 and TRBJ2-7, with D perhaps matching TRBD1 (6 bases). Germline V gives CDR1 SEHNR, CDR2 FQNEAQ (reference sequence). The CDR3 length is 14 residues. The V end lost 5 bases, the J end lost 0 bases, and 11 bases lay between the germline ends.

The sample holds one count of this clone. The chain carries TRBV4-2 and TRBJ1-1; 7 nucleotides agree with TRBD1. Germline V gene lookup returns CDR1 LGHNA and CDR2 YNFKEQ. V lost 0 bases, J lost 7 bases, and 8 bases stayed unmatched. CDR3 length: 15 residues. CDR3 nucleotides: TGTGCCAGCAGCCAAGATAGGGTCAGGGGGGATGAAGCTTTCTTT. Translated: CASSQDRVRGDEAFF.

The genes are TRBV5-1 and TRBJ1-1; no reliable D call. Trimming pared 3 bases from V and 2 bases from J, leaving 11 bases between. This CDR3 is 14 amino acids long. Germline V gene data show CDR1 as SGHRS and CDR2 as YFSETQ. The CDR3 reads CASSSQGANTEAFF. In DNA form, the CDR3 reads TGCGCCAGCAGCTCCCAAGGAGCTAACACTGAAGCTTTCTTT.

This sequence joins TRBV28 and TRBJ2-3; 7 positions agree with TRBD1. The V and J ends lost 4 bases and 3 bases, in that order; junction bases with no gene match: 10. The CDR3 loop spans 16 amino acids. The germline gives CDR1 MDHEN, CDR2 SYDVKM. The CDR3 bases are TGTGCCAGCAGTTCCCCATCCGGGACAGATACAGATACGCAGTATTTT. Translated: CASSSPSGTDTDTQYF.

V is TRBV6-5 and J is TRBJ1-2; 8 bases map to TRBD1. The CDR3 is 14 residues long. The V gene's germline CDR1 is MNHEY and CDR2 SVGAGI. With 7 bases clipped from V and 3 bases from J, the junction kept 7 bases outside the gene matches. CDR3: CASTRTGLYYGYTF. The DNA of the CDR3 is TGTGCCAGCACCCGGACAGGGCTATACTATGGCTACACCTTC.

J is TRBJ1-1 and V is TRBV19; possibly TRBD1 for D (6 bases). The CDR3 extends over 18 amino acids. V was trimmed by 3 bases and J by 2 bases, leaving 22 bases between them. In germline, CDR1 is LNHDA, CDR2 SQIVND (reference sequence). Here the CDR3 DNA reads TGTGCCAGTAGTATGGGTACGGGAGGAGGCAGGGGTAACACTGAAGCTTTCTTT. Amino acid sequence: CASSMGTGGGRGNTEAFF. Variable domain in full (rest from reference TRBV19 and TRBJ1-1): DGGITQSPKYLFRKEGQNVTLSCEQNLNHDAMYWYRQDPGQGLRLIYYSQIVNDFQKGDIAEGYSVSREKKESFPLTVTSAQKNPTAFYLCASSMGTGGGRGNTEAFFGQGTRLTVV.